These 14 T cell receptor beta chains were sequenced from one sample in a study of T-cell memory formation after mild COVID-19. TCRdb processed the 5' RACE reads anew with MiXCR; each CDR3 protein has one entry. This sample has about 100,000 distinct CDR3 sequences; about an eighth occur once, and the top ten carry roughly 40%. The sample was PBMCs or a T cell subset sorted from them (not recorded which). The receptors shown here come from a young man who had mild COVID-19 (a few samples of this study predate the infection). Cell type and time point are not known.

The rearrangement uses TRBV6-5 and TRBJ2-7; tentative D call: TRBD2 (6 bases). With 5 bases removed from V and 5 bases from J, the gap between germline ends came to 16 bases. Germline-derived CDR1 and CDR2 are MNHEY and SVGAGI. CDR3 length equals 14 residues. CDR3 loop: CASSPLGGWDEQYF. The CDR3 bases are TGTGCCAGCAGTCCCCTCGGGGGTTGGGACGAGCAGTACTTC.

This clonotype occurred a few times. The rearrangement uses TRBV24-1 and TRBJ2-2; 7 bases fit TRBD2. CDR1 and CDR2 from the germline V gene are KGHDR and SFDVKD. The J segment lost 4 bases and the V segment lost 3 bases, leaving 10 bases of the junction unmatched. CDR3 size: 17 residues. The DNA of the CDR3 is TGTGCCACCAGTGATAGACGGCAAGCGGGGAGCACCGGGGAGCTGTTTTTT. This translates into CATSDRRQAGSTGELFF.

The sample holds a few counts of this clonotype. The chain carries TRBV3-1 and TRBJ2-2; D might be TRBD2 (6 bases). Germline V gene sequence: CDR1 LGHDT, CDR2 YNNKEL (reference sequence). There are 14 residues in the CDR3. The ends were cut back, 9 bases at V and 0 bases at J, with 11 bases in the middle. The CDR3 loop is CARIGGTNTGELFF. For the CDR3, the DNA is TGTGCCAGGATTGGGGGGACGAACACCGGGGAGCTGTTTTTT.

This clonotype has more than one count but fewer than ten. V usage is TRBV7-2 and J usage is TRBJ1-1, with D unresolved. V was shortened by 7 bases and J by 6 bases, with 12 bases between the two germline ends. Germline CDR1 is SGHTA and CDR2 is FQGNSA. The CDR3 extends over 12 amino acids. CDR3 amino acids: CASTEFGAEAFF. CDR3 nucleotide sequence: TGTGCCAGCACCGAGTTCGGGGCTGAAGCTTTCTTT.

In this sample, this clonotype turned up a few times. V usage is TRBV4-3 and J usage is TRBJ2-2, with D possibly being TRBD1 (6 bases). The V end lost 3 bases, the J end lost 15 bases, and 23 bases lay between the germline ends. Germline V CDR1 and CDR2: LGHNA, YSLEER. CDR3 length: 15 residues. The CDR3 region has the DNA TGCGCCAGCAGCCAGGAGATCCGGGACACCGAATTATTGTTTTTT. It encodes CASSQEIRDTELLFF.

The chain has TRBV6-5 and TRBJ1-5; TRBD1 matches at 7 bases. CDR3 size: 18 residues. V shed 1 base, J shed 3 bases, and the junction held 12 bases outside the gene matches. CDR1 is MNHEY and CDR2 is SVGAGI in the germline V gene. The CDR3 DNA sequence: TGTGCCAGCAGTTACTTCCCCCCGGGACAGATTTACAATCAGCCCCAGCATTTT. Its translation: CASSYFPPGQIYNQPQHF.

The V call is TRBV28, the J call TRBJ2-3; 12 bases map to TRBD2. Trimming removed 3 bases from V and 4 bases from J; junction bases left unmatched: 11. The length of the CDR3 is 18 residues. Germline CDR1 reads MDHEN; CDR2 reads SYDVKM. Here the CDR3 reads CASSLLLAGGPESDTQYF. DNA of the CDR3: TGTGCCAGCAGTTTGCTCCTAGCGGGGGGGCCGGAATCAGATACGCAGTATTTT.

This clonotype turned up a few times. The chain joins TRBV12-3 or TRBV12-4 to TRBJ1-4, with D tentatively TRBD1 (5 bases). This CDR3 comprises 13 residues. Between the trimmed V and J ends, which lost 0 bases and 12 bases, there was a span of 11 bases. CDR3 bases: TGTGCCAGCAGTTTAGCGGGGGGACCCGAACTGTTTTTT. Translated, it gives CASSLAGGPELFF.

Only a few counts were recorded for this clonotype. CDR3 in amino acids: CASSQETGGGQPQHF. The CDR3 bases are TGCGCCAGCAGCCAAGAAACAGGCGGGGGTCAGCCCCAGCATTTT. This rearrangement joins TRBV4-1 to TRBJ1-5, with TRBD1 as a possible D gene (5 bases). Germline V gene data show CDR1 as MGHRA and CDR2 as YSYEKL. V lost 0 bases to trimming and J lost 6 bases, with 12 bases between them. The CDR3 consists of 15 residues.

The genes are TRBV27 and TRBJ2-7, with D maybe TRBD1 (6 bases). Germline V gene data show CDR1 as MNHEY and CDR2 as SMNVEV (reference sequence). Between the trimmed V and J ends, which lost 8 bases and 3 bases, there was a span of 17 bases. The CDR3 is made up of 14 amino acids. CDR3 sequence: CASSPGTTGYEQYF. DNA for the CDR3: TGTGCCAGCTCCCCCGGGACAACTGGCTACGAGCAGTACTTC.

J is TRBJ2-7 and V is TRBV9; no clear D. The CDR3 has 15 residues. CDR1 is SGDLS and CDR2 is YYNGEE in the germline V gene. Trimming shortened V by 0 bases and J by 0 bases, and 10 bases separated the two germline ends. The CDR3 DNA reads TGTGCCAGCAGCGTAGGCCTAGGGTTCTCCTACGAGCAGTACTTC. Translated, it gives CASSVGLGFSYEQYF.

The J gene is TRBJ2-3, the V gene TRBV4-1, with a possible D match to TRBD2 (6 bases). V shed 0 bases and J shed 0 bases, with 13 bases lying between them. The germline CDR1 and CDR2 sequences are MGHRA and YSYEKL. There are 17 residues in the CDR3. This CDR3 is CASSQDGAGPSTDTQYF. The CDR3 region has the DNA TGCGCCAGCAGCCAAGACGGTGCGGGGCCTAGCACAGATACGCAGTATTTT.

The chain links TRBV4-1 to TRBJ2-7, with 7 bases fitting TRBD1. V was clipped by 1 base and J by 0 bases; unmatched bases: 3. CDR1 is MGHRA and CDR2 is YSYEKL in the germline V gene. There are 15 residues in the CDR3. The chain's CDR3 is CASSQVQGVSYEQYV. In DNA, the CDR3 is TGCGCCAGCAGCCAAGTCCAGGGGGTCTCCTACGAGCAGTACGTC.

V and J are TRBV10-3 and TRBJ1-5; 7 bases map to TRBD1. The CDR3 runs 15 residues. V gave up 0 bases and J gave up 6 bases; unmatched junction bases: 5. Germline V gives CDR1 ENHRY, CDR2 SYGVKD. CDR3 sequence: CAISESTGVTQPQHF. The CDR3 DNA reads TGTGCCATCAGTGAGTCCACAGGGGTAACTCAGCCCCAGCATTTT.